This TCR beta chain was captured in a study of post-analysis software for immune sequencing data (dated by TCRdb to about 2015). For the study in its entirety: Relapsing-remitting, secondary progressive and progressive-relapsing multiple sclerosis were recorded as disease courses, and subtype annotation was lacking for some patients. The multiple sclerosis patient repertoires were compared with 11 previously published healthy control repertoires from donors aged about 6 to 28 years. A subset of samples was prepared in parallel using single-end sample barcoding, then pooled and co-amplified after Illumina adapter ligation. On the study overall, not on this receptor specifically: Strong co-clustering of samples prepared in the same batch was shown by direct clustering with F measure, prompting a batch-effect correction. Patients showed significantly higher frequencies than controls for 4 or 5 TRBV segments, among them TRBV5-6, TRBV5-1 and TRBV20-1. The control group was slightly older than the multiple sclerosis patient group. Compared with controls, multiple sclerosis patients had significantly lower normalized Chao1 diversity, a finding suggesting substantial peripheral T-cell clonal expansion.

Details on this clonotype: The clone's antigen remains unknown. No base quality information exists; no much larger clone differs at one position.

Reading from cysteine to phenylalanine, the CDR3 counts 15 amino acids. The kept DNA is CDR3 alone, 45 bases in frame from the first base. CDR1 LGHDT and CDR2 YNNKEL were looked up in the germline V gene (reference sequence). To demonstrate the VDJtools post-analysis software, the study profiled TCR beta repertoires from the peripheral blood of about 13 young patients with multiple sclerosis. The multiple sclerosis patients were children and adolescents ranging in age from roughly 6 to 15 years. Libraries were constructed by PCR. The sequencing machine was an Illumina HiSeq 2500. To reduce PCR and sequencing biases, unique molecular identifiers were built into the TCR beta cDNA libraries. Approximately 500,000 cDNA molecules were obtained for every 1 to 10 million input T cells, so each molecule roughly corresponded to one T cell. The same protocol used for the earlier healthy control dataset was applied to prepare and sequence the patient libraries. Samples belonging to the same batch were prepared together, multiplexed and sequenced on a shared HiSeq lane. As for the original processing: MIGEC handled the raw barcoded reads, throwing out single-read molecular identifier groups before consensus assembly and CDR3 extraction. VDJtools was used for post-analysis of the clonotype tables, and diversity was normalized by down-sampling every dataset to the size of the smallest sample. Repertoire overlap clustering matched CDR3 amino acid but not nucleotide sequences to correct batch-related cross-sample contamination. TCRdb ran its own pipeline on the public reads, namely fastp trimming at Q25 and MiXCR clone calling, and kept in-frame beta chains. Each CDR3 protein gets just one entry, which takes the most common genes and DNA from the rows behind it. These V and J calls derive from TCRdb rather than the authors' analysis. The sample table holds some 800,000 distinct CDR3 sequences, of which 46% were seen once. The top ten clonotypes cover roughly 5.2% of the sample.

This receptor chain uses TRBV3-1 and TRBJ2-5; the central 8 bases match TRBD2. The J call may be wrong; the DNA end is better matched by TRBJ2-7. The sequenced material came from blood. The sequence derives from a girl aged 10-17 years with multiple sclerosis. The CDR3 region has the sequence CASSQFVGGEYEQYF. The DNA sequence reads TGTGCCAGCAGCCAATTCGTCGGGGGGGAGTACGAGCAGTACTTC.